This T cell receptor beta chain derives from a study of cytomegalovirus exposure and HLA in healthy donors. Study-wide results and caveats: An analysis was carried out at a later point. It showed that HLA-associated TCR beta chains were more clonally expanded than equally common non-associated chains. The authors considered a cluster of highly shared sequence variants likely to be a sequencing artifact. Later genetic work tied a missense DCLRE1C variant to beta-chain V and J trimming.

The PCR employed 60 Vbeta primers together with 13 Jbeta primers. Using immunoSEQ multiplex PCR, the repertoire was profiled, and TCRdb retains in-frame clones only, with some absent. The sample consists of 200,000 or so clones, approximately 88% of them appearing once. A word on this clone: Its antigen remains unidentified.

Germline CDR1 PRHDT, CDR2 FYEKMQ (reference sequence). V trimming: 5 bases; J trimming: 0 bases; junction bases outside the gene matches: 4. The CDR3 runs 15 residues. The receptor was derived from a boy under 10 years old in good health and CMV-seronegative. The sequencing input was PBMCs. V gene TRBV13 combines with J gene TRBJ2-1; 7 nucleotides align to TRBD1. Written as DNA, the CDR3 is TGTGCCAGCAGCCCAGGGACAGACTCCTACAATGAGCAGTTCTTC. It translates to CASSPGTDSYNEQFF.